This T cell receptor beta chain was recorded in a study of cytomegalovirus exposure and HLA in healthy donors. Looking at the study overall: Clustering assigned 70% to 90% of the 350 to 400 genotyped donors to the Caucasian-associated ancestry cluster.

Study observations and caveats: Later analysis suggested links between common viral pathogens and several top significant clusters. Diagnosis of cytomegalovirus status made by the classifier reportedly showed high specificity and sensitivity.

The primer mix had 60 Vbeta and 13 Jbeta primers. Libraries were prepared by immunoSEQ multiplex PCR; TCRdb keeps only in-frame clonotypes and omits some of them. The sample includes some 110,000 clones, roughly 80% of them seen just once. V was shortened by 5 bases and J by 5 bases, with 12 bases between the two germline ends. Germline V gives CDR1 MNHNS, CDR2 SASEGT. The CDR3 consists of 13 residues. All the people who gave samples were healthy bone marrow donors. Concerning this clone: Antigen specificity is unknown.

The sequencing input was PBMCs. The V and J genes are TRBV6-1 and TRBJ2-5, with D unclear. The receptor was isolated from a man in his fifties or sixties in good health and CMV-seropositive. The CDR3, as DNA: TGTGCCAGCAGTTTAGTAAGCCGGGAGACCCAGTACTTC. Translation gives CASSLVSRETQYF.